This TCR beta chain came from a study of blood T cell repertoires in COVID-19. Study information: T cells, B-cell-depleted T cells, or PBMCs supplied cDNA or gDNA.

The sample holds one count of this clone. V was clipped by 7 bases and J by 2 bases, with 19 bases between them. The CDR3 length is 16 residues. Germline values: CDR1 MNHNY, CDR2 SVGAGI (reference sequence). Profiled with immunoSEQ multiplex PCR; TCRdb holds only in-frame clones, not every one. Altogether 40,000 to 45,000 clones are present, around 91% being singletons, with the ten largest covering about a tenth. This receptor was taken from a man aged 45-65 years with active COVID-19. Specimen: peripheral blood. This chain connects TRBV6-6 to TRBJ2-3; tentative D call: TRBD2 (6 bases). The CDR3 coding sequence is TGTGCCAGCAACCCATATGTAGCGGAGCACACAGATACGCAGTATTTT. Its translation: CASNPYVAEHTDTQYF.